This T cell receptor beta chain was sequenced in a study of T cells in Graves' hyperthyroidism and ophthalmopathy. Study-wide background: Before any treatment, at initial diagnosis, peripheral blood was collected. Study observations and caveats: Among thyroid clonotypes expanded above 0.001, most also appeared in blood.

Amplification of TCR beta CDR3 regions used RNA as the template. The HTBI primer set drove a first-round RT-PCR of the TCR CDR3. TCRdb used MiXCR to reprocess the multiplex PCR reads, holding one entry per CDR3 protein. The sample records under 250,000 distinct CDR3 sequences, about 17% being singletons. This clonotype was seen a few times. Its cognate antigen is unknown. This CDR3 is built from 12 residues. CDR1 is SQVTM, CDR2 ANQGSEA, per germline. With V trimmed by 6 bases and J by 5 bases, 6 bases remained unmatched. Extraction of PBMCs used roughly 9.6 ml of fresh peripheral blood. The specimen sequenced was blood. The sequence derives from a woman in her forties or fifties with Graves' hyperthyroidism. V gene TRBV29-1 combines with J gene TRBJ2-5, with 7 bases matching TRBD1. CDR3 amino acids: CSVYRGMETQYF. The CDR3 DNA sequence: TGCAGCGTGTACAGGGGTATGGAGACCCAGTACTTC.